A single sample is the source of the 31 T cell receptor beta chains below, sequenced in a study of tumor-infiltrating lymphocytes in primary liver carcinoma (dated by TCRdb to 2016 to 2017). The listed sequencing device is Illumina HiSeq 2500. Starting from approximately 0.5 ug total RNA, TCRbeta-specific cDNA was produced by reverse transcription with a constant-region primer and ProtoScript II reverse transcriptase. The TCRbeta libraries were prepared through three rounds of nested multiplex PCR following a slightly modified ARM-PCR procedure. Multiplex TRBV1-TRBV30 forward primers and a Cbeta reverse primer were used in the first two PCR rounds, each of which was run for around 10 cycles. The public sequencing data were trimmed at Q25 with fastp and processed into clonotypes with MiXCR by TCRdb, which kept only in-frame beta chains. Every distinct CDR3 protein forms one entry, paired with its most common genes and DNA. This sample comprises 330,000 or so distinct CDR3 sequences, roughly 61% of them detected only once. Clones ranked in the top ten supply under 8% of the sample.

Blood RNA was extracted from unsorted whole blood using TRIzol reagent, and germline DNA was obtained with the DNeasy Blood & Tissue kit. Sequences were obtained from peripheral blood. The origin of the receptors is a man aged 35 to 55 with primary liver carcinoma and hepatitis B virus infection.

To note about this clonotype: The CDR3 does not close with the conserved phenylalanine or tryptophan, likely indicating a read error. No DNA is shown, since the ends of the CDR3 on it are uncertain; the CDR3 is the one TCRdb lists. J is TRBJ2-7 and V is TRBV11-2; the table names TRBD1, a call not compared with the DNA. CDR1 is SGHAT and CDR2 is FQNNGV in the germline V gene. Ends included, the CDR3 has 8 residues. The CDR3 here is CASSPRDL.

This clonotype was recorded at least ten times. The genes are TRBV12-5 and TRBJ2-1; TRBD2 might be the D (6 bases). CDR1 is LGHNT, CDR2 FRNRAP, per germline. CDR3 length equals 15 residues. V was cut by 7 bases and J by 6 bases, with 19 bases left in between. In nucleotides, the CDR3 is TGTGCTAGTGCTCTACTCGGGGATAGCGGCAATGAGCAGTTCTTC. It encodes CASALLGDSGNEQFF. Combining the CDR3 with reference TRBV12-5 and TRBJ2-1 gives the whole variable domain DARVTQTPRHKVTEMGQEVTMRCQPILGHNTVFWYRQTMMQGLELLAYFRNRAPLDDSGMPKDRFSAEMPDATLATLKIQPSEPRDSAVYFCASALLGDSGNEQFFGPGTRLTVL.

This clonotype appeared many times. This rearrangement joins TRBV6-6 to TRBJ2-1, with D perhaps matching TRBD1 (6 bases). V lost 6 bases and J 6 bases, leaving 18 bases between the germline ends. Germline loops: CDR1 MNHNY, CDR2 SVGAGI (reference sequence). There are 15 residues in the CDR3. The CDR3 protein is CASSPNFLQGNEQFF. CDR3 coding DNA: TGTGCCAGCAGCCCCAACTTCTTACAGGGCAATGAGCAGTTCTTC.

Comments on this clonotype: It may be a read error: a sequence one base away is much more abundant. The genes are TRBV4-3 and TRBJ2-3, with 7 bases lining up with TRBD2. This CDR3 comprises 16 residues. The germline CDR1 and CDR2 sequences are LGHNA and YSLEER. CDR3 DNA: TGCTCCAGCAGCCAAGACGCGGCGGGAGCCACAGATACGCAGTATTTT. Amino acids: CSSSQDAAGATDTQYF.

Details on this clonotype: Given a much more abundant clone one base away, this may be a read error. The rearrangement uses TRBV6-5 and TRBJ1-1, with D possibly TRBD1 on 6 matching bases. Germline V CDR1 and CDR2: MNHEY, SVGAGI. Between the trimmed V and J ends, which lost 5 bases and 4 bases, there was a span of 17 bases. This CDR3 is built from 15 residues. CDR3 loop: CASSGTGIGGTEAFF. Written as DNA, the CDR3 is TGTGCCAGCAGTGGCACCGGGATAGGGGGCACTGAAGCTTTCTTT.

There are many counts of this clonotype. This sequence joins TRBV6-5 and TRBJ1-5, with TRBD1 as a possible D gene (5 bases). The CDR3 covers 15 residues. The germline V gene encodes CDR1 MNHEY and CDR2 SVGAGI. Trimming took off 0 bases at V and 5 bases at J, with 11 bases between the two ends. The CDR3 DNA sequence: TGTGCCAGCAGTTACTCGTGGGGGGGAGATCAGCCCCAGCATTTT. Protein product: CASSYSWGGDQPQHF.

Concerning this clonotype itself: Possible read error: a much larger clone is one base away. V is TRBV6-2 or TRBV6-3 and J is TRBJ2-7; 8 bases map to TRBD2. Unmatched junction bases numbered 3, after V lost 5 bases and J lost 0 bases. The germline gives CDR1 MNHEY, CDR2 SVGEGT. The CDR3 covers 14 residues. Here the CDR3 DNA reads TGTGCCAGCAGTCGACTAGCGCTCTCCTACGAGCAGTACTTC. Translated: CASSRLALSYEQYF.

V usage is TRBV5-1 and J usage is TRBJ2-3; D is uncertain. The germline V gene has CDR1 SGHRS and CDR2 YFSETQ. V was clipped by 2 bases and J by 2 bases, with 9 bases between them. This CDR3 contains 14 residues. The CDR3 region has the DNA TGCGCCAGCAGCTTTCTCCTATCCACAGATACGCAGTATTTT. It encodes CASSFLLSTDTQYF.

This clonotype was picked up a small number of times. The chain couples TRBV6-6 to TRBJ1-3; perhaps TRBD1 as D (5 bases). The CDR3 length is 15 residues. Trimming stripped 8 bases from V and 1 base from J, with 15 bases between. In germline, CDR1 is MNHNY, CDR2 SVGAGI (reference sequence). CDR3 sequence reads: CASGGGDGSGNTIYF. In nucleotides, the CDR3 is TGTGCCAGCGGGGGGGGGGACGGTTCTGGAAACACCATATATTTT.

V usage is TRBV29-1 and J usage is TRBJ2-7; D gene uncertain. The CDR3 is 12 residues long. Trimming shortened V by 5 bases and J by 2 bases, and 10 bases separated the two germline ends. Germline V gene lookup returns CDR1 SQVTM and CDR2 ANQGSEA. The CDR3 nucleotides are TGCAGCGTTACCGACTCGCCCTACGAGCAGTACTTC. It yields the protein CSVTDSPYEQYF.

Comments on this clonotype: This sequence may be a read error, since a much larger clone differs from it by one base. Likely a read error: the CDR3 ends without its conserved phenylalanine or tryptophan. CDR3 sequence: CASSSNGGGETQYL. DNA of the CDR3: TGTGCCAGCAGTTCAAATGGGGGAGGAGAGACCCAGTACTTA. The chain has TRBV6-6 and TRBJ2-5, with TRBD2 as a possible D gene (6 bases). The CDR3 totals 14 residues. Trimming stripped 4 bases from V and 4 bases from J, with 13 bases between. The germline V gene has CDR1 MNHNY and CDR2 SVGAGI (reference sequence).

Turning to this clonotype: A much larger clone differs by one base, so this may be a read error. The chain employs TRBV6-2 or TRBV6-3 and TRBJ1-5, with TRBD1 matching 11 bases. Germline CDR1 reads MNHEY; CDR2 reads SVGEGT. The length of the CDR3 is 13 residues. CDR3: CDSRGQGGQPQHF. The CDR3 region has the DNA TGTGACAGCAGGGGACAGGGGGGTCAGCCCCAGCATTTT.

In regard to this clonotype: Compared with germline, one end of the junction differs, possibly owing to a read error. This chain connects TRBV5-1 to TRBJ2-2; TRBD2 is a possible D gene (5 bases). Germline CDR1 SGHRS, CDR2 YFSETQ. This CDR3 is 15 amino acids long. The CDR3 DNA reads TGTGCCAGCCTCCGGGAACAGACGAACACCGGGGAGCTGTTTTTT. Translated, it gives CASLREQTNTGELFF. Full variable domain (remainder filled in from reference TRBV5-1 and TRBJ2-2): KAGVTQTPRYLIKTRGQQVTLSCSPISGHRSVSWYQQTPGQGLQFLFEYFSETQRNKGNFPGRFSGRQFSNSRSEMNVSTLELGDSALYLCASLREQTNTGELFFGEGSRLTVL.

A note on this clonotype: Just one base apart from a much larger clone, this may be a read error. The chain joins TRBV12-3 or TRBV12-4 to TRBJ2-1, with 7 bases fitting TRBD2. The ends lost 4 bases at V and 6 bases at J; junction bases unmatched: 6. The CDR3 has 14 residues. Here the CDR3 reads CASSSKGGSNEQFF. CDR3 in DNA: TGTGCCAGCAGTTCGAAGGGCGGGAGCAATGAGCAGTTCTTC.

As to this clonotype: This is likely a read error, given that the CDR3 carries no conserved phenylalanine or tryptophan at its end. The chain has TRBV5-6 and TRBJ2-7; 12 bases align to TRBD1. V lost 4 bases to trimming and J lost 7 bases; unmatched junction nucleotides: 12. This CDR3 comprises 16 residues. Germline values: CDR1 SGHDT, CDR2 YYEEEE. CDR3 nucleotide sequence: TGTGCCAGCAGCCCATTCCGGGACAGGGGGCGCCGAGAGCAGTACTTG. Amino acid sequence: CASSPFRDRGRREQYL.

The V and J genes are TRBV12-3 or TRBV12-4 and TRBJ1-2; D remains unclear. This CDR3 is 14 amino acids long. Trimming removed 8 bases from V and 9 bases from J, with 22 bases in between. The CDR3 is CASQEPASCLRYTF. The CDR3 region has the DNA TGTGCCAGCCAGGAACCGGCCTCCTGCTTGCGCTACACCTTC.

This clonotype was counted a few times. The chain uses TRBV12-3 or TRBV12-4 and TRBJ1-5; maybe TRBD1 (5 bases). This CDR3 is 15 amino acids long. Trimming left V 4 bases short and J 0 bases short, with 10 bases between. CDR3 in DNA: TGTGCCAGCAGTTGGGGGAGTTATAGCAATCAGCCCCAGCATTTT. Its translation is CASSWGSYSNQPQHF.

The gene calls are TRBV6-5 and TRBJ1-6; TRBD1 aligns across 9 bases. CDR3 length: 16 residues. Germline CDR1 MNHEY, CDR2 SVGAGI. Trimming removed 5 bases from V and 10 bases from J; junction bases left unmatched: 12. The CDR3 DNA sequence: TGTGCCAGCAGTAACCAACAGGGGGCAGTTCAATCACCCCTCCACTTT. It codes for CASSNQQGAVQSPLHF.

Details on this clonotype: A junction end diverges from the germline sequence, so it may reflect a read error. DNA of the CDR3: TGCAGCTTCGCAGGGTCCTACGAGCAATACTTC. As protein: CSFAGSYEQYF. The genes are TRBV29-1 and TRBJ2-7; D is possibly TRBD1 (5 bases). The CDR3 has 11 residues. Germline CDR1 is SQVTM and CDR2 is ANQGSEA.

This clonotype was observed a few times. V usage is TRBV7-9 and J usage is TRBJ1-4, with a tentative D call TRBD1 (5 bases). From germline, CDR1 is SEHNR and CDR2 FQNEAQ (reference sequence). The V end was cut by 10 bases, the J end by 7 bases, with 16 bases between. This CDR3 region has 13 residues. The CDR3, as DNA: TGTGCCACCCGTCCAGCTGGGGGTGAAAAACTGTTTTTT. Translation: CATRPAGGEKLFF.

In the case of this clonotype: The germline gene is not matched at one end of the junction; a read error may be the cause. The V gene is TRBV6-6, the J gene TRBJ2-2; perhaps TRBD2 as D (5 bases). CDR1 is MNHNY and CDR2 is SVGAGI in the germline V gene (reference sequence). This CDR3 is built from 15 residues. DNA of the CDR3: TGTGCCAGCTCTGATCGGACTTTATTCACCGGGGAGCTGTTGTTT. Translated, it gives CASSDRTLFTGELLF.

This clonotype was seen a single time. A clone one base away is much larger, so this may be a read error. This chain connects TRBV6-1 to TRBJ2-7, with TRBD2 matching over 11 bases. The CDR3 loop spans 13 amino acids. Germline V lookup: CDR1 MNHNS, CDR2 SASEGT. V was pared by 7 bases and J by 7 bases, with 6 bases of the junction left unmatched. CDR3 DNA: TGTGCCAGCACATATAGCGGGAGGGGGGAGCAGTACTTC. Translating gives CASTYSGRGEQYF.

On this clonotype itself: A much larger clone differs from this one at a single base, so this may be a read error. The chain employs TRBV12-3 or TRBV12-4 and TRBJ1-2; D remains unclear. The CDR3 is 12 residues long. This CDR3 is CASSRQAYDYTF. The CDR3 DNA reads as TGTGCCAGCAGCAGACAAGCCTATGACTACACCTTC.

Comments on this clonotype: One base away lies a much larger clone, so this may be a sequencing read error. This chain uses TRBV6-1 with TRBJ2-1; TRBD2 matches 9 bases. Germline CDR1 is MNHNS and CDR2 is SASEGT. This CDR3 contains 15 residues. CDR3 residues: CAGRVLSGRRNEQFF. CDR3 DNA: TGTGCCGGCAGGGTACTTAGCGGGAGAAGGAATGAGCAGTTCTTC.

Remarks on this clonotype: Likely a read error: the CDR3 ends without its conserved phenylalanine or tryptophan. This chain joins TRBV4-2 and TRBJ1-1; D unclear. This CDR3 is built from 11 residues. Germline V gives CDR1 LGHNA, CDR2 YNFKEQ. The V gene lost 4 bases and the J gene lost 8 bases, with 8 bases spanning the gap. Here the CDR3 DNA reads TGTGCCAGCAGCCCAGGAATAGAAGCTTTCGTT. Its protein product is CASSPGIEAFV.

This clonotype was observed at least ten times. The chain is built from TRBV5-1 and TRBJ2-7; tentative D call: TRBD2 (6 bases). This CDR3 comprises 14 residues. V dropped 4 bases and J dropped 6 bases, with 17 bases sitting between them. Germline CDR1 SGHRS, CDR2 YFSETQ. The CDR3 DNA follows: TGCGCCAGCAGCCCCTCGGGGGTCACCTCCGAGCAGTACTTC. Protein sequence: CASSPSGVTSEQYF.

A remark on this clonotype: The conserved phenylalanine or tryptophan is not found at the CDR3 terminus, so this likely reflects a read error. No DNA is shown, since the ends of the CDR3 on it are uncertain; the CDR3 is the one TCRdb lists. V is TRBV11-2 and J is TRBJ2-7; TRBD1 is the table's D call and was not checked against the DNA. Germline loops: CDR1 SGHAT, CDR2 FQNNGV. The CDR3 length equals 16 residues, ends included. The CDR3 loop reads CASSPYLGTGGYEQYL.

This chain connects TRBV13 to TRBJ1-1; 7 bases are shared with TRBD1. Trimming cost V 2 bases and J 0 bases; bases outside gene matches: 15. Germline loops: CDR1 PRHDT, CDR2 FYEKMQ (reference sequence). The CDR3 totals 19 residues. The CDR3 here is CASSLYPQPWTGLNTEAFF. In DNA form, the CDR3 reads TGTGCCAGCAGCTTATACCCCCAACCCTGGACAGGCCTGAACACTGAAGCTTTCTTT.

V is TRBV18 and J is TRBJ2-7; 7 bases align to TRBD2. With 6 bases clipped from V and 0 bases from J, the junction kept 8 bases outside the gene matches. CDR1 and CDR2 from the germline V gene are KGHSH and LQKENI. The CDR3 totals 15 residues. CDR3 sequence: CASSQSGAGSYEQYF. Here the CDR3 DNA reads TGTGCCAGCTCCCAAAGCGGGGCTGGCTCCTACGAGCAGTACTTC.

Concerning this clonotype: Germline and junction disagree at one end, which may indicate a read error. This chain connects TRBV11-2 to TRBJ2-7; D call uncertain. Per the germline V gene, CDR1 is SGHAT and CDR2 is FQNNGV. The CDR3 covers 14 residues. DNA of the CDR3: TGTGCCAGCAGCTCGGCCGAGATTAGATACGATCAGTACTTC. It specifies CASSSAEIRYDQYF.

This chain connects TRBV5-1 to TRBJ2-7; D unresolved. Germline V gives CDR1 SGHRS, CDR2 YFSETQ. Trimming removed 0 bases at V and 7 bases at J, with 11 bases between. The CDR3 spans 13 residues. The CDR3 DNA is TGCGCCAGCAGCTTGGCCGAACATCGTGAGCAGTACTTC. It codes for CASSLAEHREQYF.